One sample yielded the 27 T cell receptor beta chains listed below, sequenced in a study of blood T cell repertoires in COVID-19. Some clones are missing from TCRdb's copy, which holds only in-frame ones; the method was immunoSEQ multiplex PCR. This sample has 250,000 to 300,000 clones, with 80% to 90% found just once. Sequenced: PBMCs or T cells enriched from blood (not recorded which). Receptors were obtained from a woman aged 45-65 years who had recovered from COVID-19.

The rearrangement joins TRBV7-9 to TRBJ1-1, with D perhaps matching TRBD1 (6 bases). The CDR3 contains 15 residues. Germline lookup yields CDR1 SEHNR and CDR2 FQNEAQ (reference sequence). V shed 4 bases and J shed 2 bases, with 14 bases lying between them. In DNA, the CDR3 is TGTGCCAGCAGCTATCCCCAGGGGTTCAACACTGAAGCTTTCTTT. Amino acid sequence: CASSYPQGFNTEAFF.

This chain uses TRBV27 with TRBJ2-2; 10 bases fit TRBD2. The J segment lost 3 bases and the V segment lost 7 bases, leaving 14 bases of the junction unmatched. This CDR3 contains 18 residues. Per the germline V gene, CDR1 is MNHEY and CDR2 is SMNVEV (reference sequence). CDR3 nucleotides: TGTGCCAGCACCCTGACTAGCGGGCCCGCGGAGGACACCGGGGAGCTGTTTTTT. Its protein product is CASTLTSGPAEDTGELFF.

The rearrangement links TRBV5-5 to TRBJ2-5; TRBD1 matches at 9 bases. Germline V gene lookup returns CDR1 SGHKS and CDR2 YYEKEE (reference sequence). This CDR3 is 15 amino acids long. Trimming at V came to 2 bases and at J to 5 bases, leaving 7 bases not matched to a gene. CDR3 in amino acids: CASSFSTGGSETQYF. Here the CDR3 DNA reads TGTGCCAGCAGCTTTTCGACAGGGGGGTCGGAGACCCAGTACTTC.

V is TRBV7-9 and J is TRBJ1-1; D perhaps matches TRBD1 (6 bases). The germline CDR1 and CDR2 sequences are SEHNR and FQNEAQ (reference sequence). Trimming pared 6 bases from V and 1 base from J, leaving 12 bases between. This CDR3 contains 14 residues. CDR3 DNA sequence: TGTGCCAGCAGAGTAACAGGGTCGAACACTGAAGCTTTCTTT. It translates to CASRVTGSNTEAFF.

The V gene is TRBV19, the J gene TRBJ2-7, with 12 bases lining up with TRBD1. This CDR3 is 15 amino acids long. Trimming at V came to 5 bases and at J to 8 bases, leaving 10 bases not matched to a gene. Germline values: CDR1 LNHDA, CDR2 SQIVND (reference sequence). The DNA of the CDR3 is TGTGCCAGTAGTGTACAAATCCGGGACAGGGGGCAGCAGTACTTC. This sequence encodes CASSVQIRDRGQQYF.

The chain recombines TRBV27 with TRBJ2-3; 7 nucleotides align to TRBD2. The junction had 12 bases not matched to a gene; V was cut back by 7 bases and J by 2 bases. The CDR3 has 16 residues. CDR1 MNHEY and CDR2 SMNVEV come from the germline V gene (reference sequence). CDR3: CASTPGSAGVTDTQYF. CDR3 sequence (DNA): TGTGCCAGCACACCGGGCAGCGCGGGGGTCACAGATACGCAGTATTTT.

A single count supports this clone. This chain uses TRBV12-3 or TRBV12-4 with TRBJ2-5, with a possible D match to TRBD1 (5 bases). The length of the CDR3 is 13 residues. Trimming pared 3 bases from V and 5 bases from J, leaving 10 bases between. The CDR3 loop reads CASSFRGRETQYF. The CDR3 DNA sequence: TGTGCCAGCAGTTTTAGGGGTCGGGAGACCCAGTACTTC.

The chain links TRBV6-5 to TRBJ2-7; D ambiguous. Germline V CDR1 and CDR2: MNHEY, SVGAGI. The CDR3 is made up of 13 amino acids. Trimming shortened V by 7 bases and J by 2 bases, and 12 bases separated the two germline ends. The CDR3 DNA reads TGTGCCAGCACCCCCGGGTTCCCCTACGAGCAGTACTTC. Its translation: CASTPGFPYEQYF.

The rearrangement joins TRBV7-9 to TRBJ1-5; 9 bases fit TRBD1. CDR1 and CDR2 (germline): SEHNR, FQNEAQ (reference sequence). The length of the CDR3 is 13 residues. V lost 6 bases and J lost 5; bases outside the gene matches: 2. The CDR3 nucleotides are TGTGCCAGCAGACAGGGGGCAGATCAGCCCCAGCATTTT. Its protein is CASRQGADQPQHF.

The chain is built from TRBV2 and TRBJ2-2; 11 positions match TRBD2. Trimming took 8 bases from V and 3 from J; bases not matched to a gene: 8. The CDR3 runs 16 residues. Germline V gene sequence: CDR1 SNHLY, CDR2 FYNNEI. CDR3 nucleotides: TGTGCCAGCGCCTGGCTAGCGGGAGGTCACACCGGGGAGCTGTTTTTT. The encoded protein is CASAWLAGGHTGELFF.

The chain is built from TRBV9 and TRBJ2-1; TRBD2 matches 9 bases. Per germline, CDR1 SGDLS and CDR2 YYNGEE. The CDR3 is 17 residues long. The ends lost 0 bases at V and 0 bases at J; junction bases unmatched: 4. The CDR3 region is CASSVDAGGTSYNEQFF. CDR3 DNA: TGTGCCAGCAGCGTAGATGCGGGAGGGACCTCCTACAATGAGCAGTTCTTC.

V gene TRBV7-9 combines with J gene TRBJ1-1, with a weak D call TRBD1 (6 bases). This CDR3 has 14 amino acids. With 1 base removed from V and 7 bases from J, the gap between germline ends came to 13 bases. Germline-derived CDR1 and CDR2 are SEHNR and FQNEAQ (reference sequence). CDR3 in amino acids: CASSLDGTSYEAFF. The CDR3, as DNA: TGTGCCAGCAGCTTAGACGGGACATCCTATGAAGCTTTCTTT.

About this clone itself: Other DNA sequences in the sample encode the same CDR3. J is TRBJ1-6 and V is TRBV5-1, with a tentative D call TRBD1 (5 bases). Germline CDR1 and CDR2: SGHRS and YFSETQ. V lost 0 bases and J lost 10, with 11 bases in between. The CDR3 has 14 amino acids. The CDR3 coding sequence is TGCGCCAGCAGCTTGGAGGGGAGGGACTCACCCCTCCACTTT. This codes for CASSLEGRDSPLHF. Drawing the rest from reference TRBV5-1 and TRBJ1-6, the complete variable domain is KAGVTQTPRYLIKTRGQQVTLSCSPISGHRSVSWYQQTPGQGLQFLFEYFSETQRNKGNFPGRFSGRQFSNSRSEMNVSTLELGDSALYLCASSLEGRDSPLHFGNGTRLTVT.

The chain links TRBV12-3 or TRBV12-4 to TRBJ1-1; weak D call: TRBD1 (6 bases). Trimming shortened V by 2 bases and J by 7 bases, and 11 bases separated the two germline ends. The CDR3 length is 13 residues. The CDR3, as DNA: TGTGCCAGCAGTTTACTCGGACAGCGTGAAGCTTTCTTT. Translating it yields CASSLLGQREAFF.

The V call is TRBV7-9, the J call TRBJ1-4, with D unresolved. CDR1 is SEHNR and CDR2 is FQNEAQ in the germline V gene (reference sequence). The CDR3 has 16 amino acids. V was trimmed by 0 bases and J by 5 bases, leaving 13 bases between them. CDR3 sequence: CASSLAVVHSNEKLFF. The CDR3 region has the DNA TGTGCCAGCAGCTTAGCGGTTGTTCACAGCAATGAAAAACTGTTTTTT.

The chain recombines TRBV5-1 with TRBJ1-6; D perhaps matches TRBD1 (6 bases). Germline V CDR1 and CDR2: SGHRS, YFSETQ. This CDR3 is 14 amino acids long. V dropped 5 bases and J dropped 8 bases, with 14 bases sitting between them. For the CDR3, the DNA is TGCGCCAGCAGGGGCCGGACAGCGGATTCACCCCTCCACTTT. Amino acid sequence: CASRGRTADSPLHF.

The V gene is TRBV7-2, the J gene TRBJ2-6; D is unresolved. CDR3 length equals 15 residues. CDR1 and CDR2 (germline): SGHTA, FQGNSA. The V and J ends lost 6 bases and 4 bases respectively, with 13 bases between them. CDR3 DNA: TGTGCCAGCAGAGAGATAGAAACCGGGGCCAACGTCCTGACTTTC. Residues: CASREIETGANVLTF. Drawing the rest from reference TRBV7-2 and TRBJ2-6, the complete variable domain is GAGVSQSPSNKVTEKGKDVELRCDPISGHTALYWYRQSLGQGLEFLIYFQGNSAPDKSGLPSDRFSAERTGGSVSTLTIQRTQQEDSAVYLCASREIETGANVLTFGAGSRLTVL.

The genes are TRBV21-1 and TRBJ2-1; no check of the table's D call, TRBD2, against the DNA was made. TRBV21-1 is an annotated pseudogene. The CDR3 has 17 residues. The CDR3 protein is CASSKGAGLRGYNEQFF. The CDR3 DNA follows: TGTGCCAGCAGCAAAGGGGCGGGACTCCGAGGCTACAATGAGCAGTTCTTC.

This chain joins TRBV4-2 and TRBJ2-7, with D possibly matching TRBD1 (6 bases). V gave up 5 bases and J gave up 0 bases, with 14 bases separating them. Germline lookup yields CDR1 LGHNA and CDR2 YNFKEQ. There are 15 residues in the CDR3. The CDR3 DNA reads TGTGCCAGCAGCTATCGACAGGCCGGCTCCTACGAGCAGTACTTC. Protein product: CASSYRQAGSYEQYF.

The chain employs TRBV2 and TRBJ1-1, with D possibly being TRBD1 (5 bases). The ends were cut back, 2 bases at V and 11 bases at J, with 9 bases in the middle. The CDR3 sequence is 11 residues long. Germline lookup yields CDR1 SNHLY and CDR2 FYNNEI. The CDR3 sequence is CASSEKGRAFF. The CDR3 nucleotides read TGTGCCAGCAGTGAAAAGGGGCGGGCTTTCTTT.

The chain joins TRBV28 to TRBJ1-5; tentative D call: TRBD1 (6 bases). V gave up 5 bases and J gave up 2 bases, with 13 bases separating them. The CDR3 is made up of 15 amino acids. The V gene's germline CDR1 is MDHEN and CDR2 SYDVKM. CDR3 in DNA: TGTGCCAGCAGTGGGGGGGCTTTGGGCAATCAGCCCCAGCATTTT. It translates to CASSGGALGNQPQHF.

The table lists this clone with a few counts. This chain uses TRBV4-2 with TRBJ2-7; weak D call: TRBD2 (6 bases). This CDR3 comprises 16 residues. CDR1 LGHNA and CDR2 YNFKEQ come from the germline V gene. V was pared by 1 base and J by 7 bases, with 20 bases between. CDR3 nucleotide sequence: TGTGCCAGCAGCCAAGTCCCCGGGACTGCCGCCTTGGAGCAGTACTTC. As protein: CASSQVPGTAALEQYF.

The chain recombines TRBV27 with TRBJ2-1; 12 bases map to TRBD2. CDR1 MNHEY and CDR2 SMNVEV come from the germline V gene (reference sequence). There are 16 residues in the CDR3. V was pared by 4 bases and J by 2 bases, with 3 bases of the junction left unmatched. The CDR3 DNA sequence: TGTGCCAGCAGTTCTCTAGCGGGAGGGCCCTACAATGAGCAGTTCTTC. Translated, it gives CASSSLAGGPYNEQFF.

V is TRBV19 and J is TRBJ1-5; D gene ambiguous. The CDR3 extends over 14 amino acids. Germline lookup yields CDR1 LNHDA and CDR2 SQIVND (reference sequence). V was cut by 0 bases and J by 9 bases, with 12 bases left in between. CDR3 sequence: CASSIDRGPRPQHF. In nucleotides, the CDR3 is TGTGCCAGTAGTATAGATCGGGGTCCTCGGCCCCAGCATTTT.

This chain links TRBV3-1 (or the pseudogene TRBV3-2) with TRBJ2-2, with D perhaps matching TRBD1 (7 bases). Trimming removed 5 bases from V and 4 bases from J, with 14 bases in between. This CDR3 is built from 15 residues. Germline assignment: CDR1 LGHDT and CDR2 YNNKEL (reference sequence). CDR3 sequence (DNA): TGTGCCAGCAGCGCCCGACAGGGAGGCACCGGGGAGCTGTTTTTT. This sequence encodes CASSARQGGTGELFF.

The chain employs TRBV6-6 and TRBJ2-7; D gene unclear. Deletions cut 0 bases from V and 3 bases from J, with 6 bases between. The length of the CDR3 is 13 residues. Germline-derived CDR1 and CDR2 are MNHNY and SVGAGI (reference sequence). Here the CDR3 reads CASSYSSFYEQYF. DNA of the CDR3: TGTGCCAGCAGTTACTCTTCTTTCTACGAGCAGTACTTC.

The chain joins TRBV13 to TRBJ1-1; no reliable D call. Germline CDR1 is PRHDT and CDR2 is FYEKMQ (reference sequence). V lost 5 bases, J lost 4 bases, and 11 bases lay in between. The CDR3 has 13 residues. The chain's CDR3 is CASSRGTRTEAFF. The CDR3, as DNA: TGTGCCAGCAGCCGGGGAACCCGCACTGAAGCTTTCTTT.